This T cell receptor beta chain was documented in a study of siplizumab effects on memory and regulatory T cells (dated by TCRdb to about 2019). Describing the broader study: The study looked at the effect of siplizumab, an anti-CD2 antibody, on alloreactive T-cell subsets in allogeneic mixed lymphocyte reactions made from human PBMCs. Here is what the overall study found, with its caveats: Because sequences below about 10^-5 frequency were poorly captured, only a minor fraction of alloreactive clones could be mapped to unstimulated subsets. A naive or memory phenotype could not be assigned to roughly 80-95% of proliferating CD4+ or CD8+ clones. No functional confirmation was obtained for the suppressive function of proliferating Tregs from siplizumab cultures. Greater diversity appeared to be present in unstimulated naive T cells than in memory T cells, and a substantial contribution to the alloresponse seemed to be made by naive cells. Of the alloreactive CD4+ clones that could be mapped, the Treg-derived share averaged about 63% with siplizumab compared with 25% to 30% in control reactions. The cumulative frequency of alloreactive sequences that could be traced back to unstimulated CD4+ memory T cells was significantly reduced by siplizumab.

The CDR3, cysteine through phenylalanine, is 16 amino acids long. The read is trimmed to its CDR3 DNA, 48 bases read in frame from base 1. Trimming takes 4 bases from V and 0 bases from J, and the germline ends sit 15 bases apart. CDR1 and CDR2, looked up from the germline V gene, are LGHNA and YNFKEQ. The protocol used for the library was the immunoSEQ multiplex PCR assay. The deep sequencing platform assayed around 94,000 TCR templates per sample. Genomic DNA extracted from sorted T cells was used for TCRbeta CDR3 sequencing. In the authors' own workflow: Clonal analysis of TCRbeta CDR3 data was done in the R programming language. Unstimulated samples were compared with post-reaction CFSE-low samples to define alloreactive CD4+ and CD8+ clones. Regulatory or non-regulatory origin was assigned to alloreactive CD4+ clones by matching of sequences to sorted unstimulated Treg and non-Treg repertoires. TCRdb provides this immuneACCESS table in a form limited to in-frame rearrangements. Some clones are lacking; in checked studies, under half of them reflect an unresolved V gene, and why the rest are absent is not known. The V and J calls and clone size were taken over from that table, and D and trimming were inferred from the DNA. This sample comprises 70,000 or so clones, about 89% of them detected only once. The ten most abundant clones make up more than 25% of the sample.

Sorted unstimulated T cells and proliferating T cells recovered from mixed lymphocyte reactions were subjected to TCRbeta CDR3 sequencing. Fresh whole blood from about 9 HLA-typed healthy donors was used as the source from which PBMCs were isolated. This clone was observed once. The clone's antigen remains unknown. No base-level quality is on record; no much larger clone is a single base apart. The receptor was derived from a human donor in good health. The sequenced sample was CD8+ T cells sorted from blood. The sequence links TRBV4-2 to TRBJ2-5, with a tentative D gene TRBD2 over 6 matching bases. The DNA sequence is as follows: TGTGCCAGCAGCCTCCCCGGGGGTCTAGACCAAGAGACCCAGTACTTC. Translated, this is CASSLPGGLDQETQYF.